The entry below describes one T cell receptor beta chain. Its antigen remains unidentified. Naive CD8 cells lacked CD45RO, underwent positive selection for CCR7 and left out terminally differentiated effector memory CD45RA+ cells. Recent acute infections and vaccinations were absent in the healthy HIV-negative adult donors. Every immunoSEQ plate was one replicate of a subset's evenly spread DNA. Some clones are missing from TCRdb's copy, which holds only in-frame ones; the method was immunoSEQ multiplex PCR. This table has about 750,000 clones, nearly 95% appearing once. Trimming took 2 bases from V and 0 from J, leaving 8 bases between them. CDR1 is MNHNS and CDR2 is SASEGT in the germline V gene. The CDR3 runs 15 residues. The data stem from a study of shared clonotypes between healthy human individuals. Study-level information: The composition of the donors was two women and a few men aged 18 to 49.

Regarding the study as a whole: Specimens sampled were limited to blood, with tissue repertoires likely differing.

This chain connects TRBV6-1 to TRBJ2-1; no definite D call. The sample was naive CD8+ T cells sorted from blood. The TCR sequence derives from a man aged 30 to 39 in good health. In DNA, the CDR3 is TGTGCCAGCAGTGAAAACTGGAGCTCCTACAATGAGCAGTTCTTC. This gives the protein CASSENWSSYNEQFF.